This TCR beta chain was retrieved from a study of human T cells and chemical hapten exposure. Study-wide context: There were per-sample TCR yield variations, arising mainly from small pooled library volume differences.

The library tagged individual cDNA molecules with unique molecular identifiers. In the study's own analysis: TCR counts had a median of about 92,000 per sample and spanned roughly 23,224 to 690,600. TCRdb reanalysed the RACE reads using MiXCR and keeps one entry per CDR3 protein. The V and J calls and clone size come from TCRdb's table, not from the authors' own analysis. The table records approximately 90,000 distinct CDR3 sequences, roughly 8.5% of them present only once. The V end was cut by 7 bases, the J end by 7 bases, with 14 bases between. The CDR3 extends over 13 amino acids. CDR1 is SNHLY, CDR2 FYNNEI, per germline. Documented time point: healthy volunteer bleed at 2 weeks. Unfractionated whole blood was the source of the extracted total RNA.

This TCR was recovered from a female donor in good health. Some clones in this sample may be carry-over from other donors' samples. Sequencing input: whole blood. The chain has TRBV2 and TRBJ2-1; D perhaps matches TRBD1 (6 bases). CDR3 amino acids: CASTRRGTNEQFF. The CDR3 region has the DNA TGTGCCAGCACTCGAAGGGGGACAAATGAGCAGTTCTTC.